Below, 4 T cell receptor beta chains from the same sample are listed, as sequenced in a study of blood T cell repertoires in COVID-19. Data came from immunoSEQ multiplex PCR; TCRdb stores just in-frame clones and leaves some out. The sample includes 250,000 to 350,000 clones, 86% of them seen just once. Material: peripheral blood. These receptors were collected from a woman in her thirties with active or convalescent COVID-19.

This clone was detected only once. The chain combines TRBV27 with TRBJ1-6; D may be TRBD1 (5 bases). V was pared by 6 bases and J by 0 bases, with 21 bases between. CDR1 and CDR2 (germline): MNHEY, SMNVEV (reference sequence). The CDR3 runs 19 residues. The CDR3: CASSLWGPNSFSYNSPLHF. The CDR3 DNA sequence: TGTGCCAGCAGCCTATGGGGCCCCAACAGCTTCTCCTATAATTCACCCCTCCACTTT.

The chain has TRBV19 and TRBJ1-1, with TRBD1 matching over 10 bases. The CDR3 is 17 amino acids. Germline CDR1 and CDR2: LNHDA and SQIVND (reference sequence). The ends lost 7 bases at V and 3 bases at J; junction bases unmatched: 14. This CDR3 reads CASTYRSPGQGYTEAFF. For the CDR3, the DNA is TGTGCCAGTACCTATCGTTCCCCGGGACAGGGGTACACTGAAGCTTTCTTT.

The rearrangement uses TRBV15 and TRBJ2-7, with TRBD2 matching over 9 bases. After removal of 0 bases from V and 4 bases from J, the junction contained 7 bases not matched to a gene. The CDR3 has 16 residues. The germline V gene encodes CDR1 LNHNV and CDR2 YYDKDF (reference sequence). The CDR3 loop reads CATSREGASGTYEQYF. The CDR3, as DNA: TGTGCCACCAGCAGAGAGGGGGCTAGCGGGACTTACGAGCAGTACTTC.

The CDR3 sequence is CASSLRLDRENTEAFF. The CDR3 nucleotides are TGTGCCAGCTCACTTCGGTTGGACAGGGAGAACACTGAAGCTTTCTTT. The chain couples TRBV18 to TRBJ1-1; 8 bases line up with TRBD1. The ends lost 4 bases at V and 1 base at J; junction bases unmatched: 8. Germline V gene data show CDR1 as KGHSH and CDR2 as LQKENI. This CDR3 region has 16 residues.